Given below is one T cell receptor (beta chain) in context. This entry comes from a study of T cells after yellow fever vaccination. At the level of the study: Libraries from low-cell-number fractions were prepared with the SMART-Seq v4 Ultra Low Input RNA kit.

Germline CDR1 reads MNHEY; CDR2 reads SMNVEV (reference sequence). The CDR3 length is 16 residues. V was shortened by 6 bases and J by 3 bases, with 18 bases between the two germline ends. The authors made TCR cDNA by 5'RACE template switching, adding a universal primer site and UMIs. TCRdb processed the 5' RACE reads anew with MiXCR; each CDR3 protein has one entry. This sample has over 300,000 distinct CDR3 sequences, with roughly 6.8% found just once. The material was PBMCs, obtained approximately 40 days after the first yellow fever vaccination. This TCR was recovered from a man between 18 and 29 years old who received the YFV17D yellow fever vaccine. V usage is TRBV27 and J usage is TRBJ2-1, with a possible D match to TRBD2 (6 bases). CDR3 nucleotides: TGTGCCAGCAGGCCGGGGGTCCCCCGGGGCTACAATGAGCAGTTCTTC. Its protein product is CASRPGVPRGYNEQFF.